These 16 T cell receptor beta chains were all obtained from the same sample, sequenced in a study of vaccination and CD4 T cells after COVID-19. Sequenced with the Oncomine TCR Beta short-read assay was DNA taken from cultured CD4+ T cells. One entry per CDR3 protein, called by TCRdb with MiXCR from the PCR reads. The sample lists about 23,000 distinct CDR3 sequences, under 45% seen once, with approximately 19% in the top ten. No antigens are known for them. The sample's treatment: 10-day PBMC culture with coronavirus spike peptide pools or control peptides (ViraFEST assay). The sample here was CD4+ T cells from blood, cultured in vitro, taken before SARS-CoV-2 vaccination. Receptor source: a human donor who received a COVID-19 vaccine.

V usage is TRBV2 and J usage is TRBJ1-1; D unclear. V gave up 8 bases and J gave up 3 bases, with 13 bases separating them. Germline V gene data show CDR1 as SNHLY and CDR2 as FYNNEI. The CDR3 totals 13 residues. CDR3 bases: TGTGCCAGCCGCCGTCGCGGGGACACTGAAGCTTTCTTT. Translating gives CASRRRGDTEAFF. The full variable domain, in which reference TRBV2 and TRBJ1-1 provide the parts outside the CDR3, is EPEVTQTPSHQVTQMGQEVILRCVPISNHLYFYWYRQILGQKVEFLVSFYNNEISEKSEIFDDQFSVERPDGSNFTLKIRSTKLEDSAMYFCASRRRGDTEAFFGQGTRLTVV.

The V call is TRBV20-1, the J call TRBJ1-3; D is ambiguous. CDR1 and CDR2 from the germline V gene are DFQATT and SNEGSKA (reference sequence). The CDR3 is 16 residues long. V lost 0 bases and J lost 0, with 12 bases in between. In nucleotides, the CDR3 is TGCAGTGCTAGAGATGCCAAAGGGCTCTCTGGAAACACCATATATTTT. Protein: CSARDAKGLSGNTIYF.

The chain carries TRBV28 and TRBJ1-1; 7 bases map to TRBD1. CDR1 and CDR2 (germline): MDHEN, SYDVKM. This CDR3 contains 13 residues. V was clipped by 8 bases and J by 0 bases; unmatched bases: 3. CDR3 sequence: CASQGQVNTEAFF. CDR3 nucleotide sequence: TGTGCCAGCCAAGGACAGGTGAACACTGAAGCTTTCTTT.

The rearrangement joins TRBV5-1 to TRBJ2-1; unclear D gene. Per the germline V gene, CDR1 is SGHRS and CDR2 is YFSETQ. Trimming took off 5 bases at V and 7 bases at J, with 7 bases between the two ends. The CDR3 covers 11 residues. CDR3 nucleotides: TGCGCCAGCAGACTCGCTAATGAGCAGTTCTTC. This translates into CASRLANEQFF.

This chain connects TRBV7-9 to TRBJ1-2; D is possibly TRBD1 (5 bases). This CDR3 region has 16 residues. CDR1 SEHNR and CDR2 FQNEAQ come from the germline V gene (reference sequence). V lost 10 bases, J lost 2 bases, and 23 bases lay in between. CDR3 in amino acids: CANSPPGGGKNYGYTF. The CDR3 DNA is TGTGCCAACAGTCCTCCCGGGGGGGGAAAAAACTATGGCTACACCTTC.

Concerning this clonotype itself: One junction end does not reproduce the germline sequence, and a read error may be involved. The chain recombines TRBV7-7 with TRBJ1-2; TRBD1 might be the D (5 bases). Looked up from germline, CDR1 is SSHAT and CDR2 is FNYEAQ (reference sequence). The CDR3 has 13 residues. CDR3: CGSSPGHGSGYTF. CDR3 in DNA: TGTGGCAGCAGCCCGGGGCACGGATCTGGCTACACCTTC.

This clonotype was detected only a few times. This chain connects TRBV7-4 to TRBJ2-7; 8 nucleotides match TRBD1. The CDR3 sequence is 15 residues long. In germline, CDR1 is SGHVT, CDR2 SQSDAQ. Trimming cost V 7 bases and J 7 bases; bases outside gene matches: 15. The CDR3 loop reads CASIGQGALLKEQYF. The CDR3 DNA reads TGTGCCAGCATCGGTCAGGGGGCCCTTCTGAAAGAGCAGTACTTC.

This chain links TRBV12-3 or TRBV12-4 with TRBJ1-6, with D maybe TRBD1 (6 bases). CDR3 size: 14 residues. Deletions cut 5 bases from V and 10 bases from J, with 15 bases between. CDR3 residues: CASSITGSSSPLHF. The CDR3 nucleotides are TGTGCCAGCAGTATAACAGGGAGTAGCTCACCCCTCCACTTT.

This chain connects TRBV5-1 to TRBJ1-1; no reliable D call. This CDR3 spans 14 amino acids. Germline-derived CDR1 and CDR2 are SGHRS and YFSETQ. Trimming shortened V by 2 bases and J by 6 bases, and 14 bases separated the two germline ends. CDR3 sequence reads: CASSFDSEDAEAFF. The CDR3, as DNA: TGCGCCAGCAGCTTCGACTCAGAGGACGCTGAAGCTTTCTTT.

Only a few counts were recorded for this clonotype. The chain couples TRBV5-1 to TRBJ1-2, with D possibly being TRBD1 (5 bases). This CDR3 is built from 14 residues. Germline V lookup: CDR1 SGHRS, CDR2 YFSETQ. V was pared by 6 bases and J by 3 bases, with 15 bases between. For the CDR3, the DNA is TGCGCCAGCACGGAGGGGTCCGGTTACTATGGCTACACCTTC. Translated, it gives CASTEGSGYYGYTF.

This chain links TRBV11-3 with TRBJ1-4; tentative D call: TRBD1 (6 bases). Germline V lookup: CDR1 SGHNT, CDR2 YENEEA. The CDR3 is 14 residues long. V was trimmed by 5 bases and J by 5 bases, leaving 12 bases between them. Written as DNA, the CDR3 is TGTGCCAGCAGCCCCGGACAGATGAATGAAAAACTGTTTTTT. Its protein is CASSPGQMNEKLFF. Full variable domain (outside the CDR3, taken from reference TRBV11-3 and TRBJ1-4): EAGVVQSPRYKIIEKKQPVAFWCNPISGHNTLYWYLQNLGQGPELLIRYENEEAVDDSQLPKDRFSAERLKGVDSTLKIQPAELGDSAVYLCASSPGQMNEKLFFGSGTQLSVL.

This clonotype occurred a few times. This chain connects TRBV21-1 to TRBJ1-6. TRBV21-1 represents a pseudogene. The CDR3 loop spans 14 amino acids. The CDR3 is CASSKVTPNSPLHF. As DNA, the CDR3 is TGTGCCAGCAGCAAAGTGACACCTAATTCACCCCTCCACTTT.

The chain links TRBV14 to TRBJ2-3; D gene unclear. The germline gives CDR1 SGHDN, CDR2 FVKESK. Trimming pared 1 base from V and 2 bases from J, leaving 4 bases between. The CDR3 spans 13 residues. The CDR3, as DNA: TGTGCCAGCAGCCAAGGACTCACAGATACGCAGTATTTT. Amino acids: CASSQGLTDTQYF.

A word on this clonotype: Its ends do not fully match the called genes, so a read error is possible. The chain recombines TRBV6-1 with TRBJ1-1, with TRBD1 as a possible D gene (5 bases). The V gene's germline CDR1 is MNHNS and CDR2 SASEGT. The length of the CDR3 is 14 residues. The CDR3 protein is CAISVGQGNTEAFF. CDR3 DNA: TGTGCCATCAGTGTCGGGCAGGGGAACACTGAAGCTTTCTTT.

The CDR3 DNA is TGTGCCAGCAGTTTGCAGCGACCCACAGATACGCAGTATTTT. Its protein product is CASSLQRPTDTQYF. The J gene is TRBJ2-3, the V gene TRBV12-3 or TRBV12-4; D not certain. V shed 3 bases and J shed 2 bases, with 9 bases lying between them. CDR3 length: 14 amino acids.

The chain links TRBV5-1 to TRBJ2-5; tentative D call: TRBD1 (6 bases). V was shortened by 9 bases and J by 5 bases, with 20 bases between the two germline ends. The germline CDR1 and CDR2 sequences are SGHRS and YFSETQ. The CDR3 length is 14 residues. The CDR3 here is CATTSFGTSETQYF. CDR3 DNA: TGCGCCACCACGTCTTTTGGGACAAGTGAGACCCAGTACTTC. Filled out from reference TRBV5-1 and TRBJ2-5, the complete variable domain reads KAGVTQTPRYLIKTRGQQVTLSCSPISGHRSVSWYQQTPGQGLQFLFEYFSETQRNKGNFPGRFSGRQFSNSRSEMNVSTLELGDSALYLCATTSFGTSETQYFGPGTRLLVL.